This is a list of T cell receptor beta chains from one sample in a study of T-cell memory formation after mild COVID-19. Each CDR3 protein gets one entry after TCRdb re-called the 5' RACE reads with MiXCR. The sample has approximately 88,000 distinct CDR3 sequences; 20% to 25% are singletons. The specimen was PBMCs or a T cell subset sorted from them (not recorded which). Every receptor here comes from a young man who had mild COVID-19 (a few samples of this study predate the infection). Cell type and time point are not known. CDR3s include the opening cysteine and the closing phenylalanine or tryptophan. D genes are given only for firm matches. Size is stated for part of the rows, as once, few or many counts, or as a class when the clone is expanded.

j_call cdr3_length clone_size d_call v_call cdr3_nt cdr3_aa
TRBJ2-3 15 . . TRBV5-1 TGCGCCAGCAGCTTCAGGGGGGGTTTGGAAGATACGCAGTATTTT CASSFRGGLEDTQYF
TRBJ2-1 13 . . TRBV7-9 TGTGCCAGCAGCTGGGGGACGGTGGATGAGCAGTTCTTC CASSWGTVDEQFF
TRBJ2-1 13 many . TRBV4-2 TGTGCCAGCAGCCCCCGACTGCACAATGAGCAGTTCTTC CASSPRLHNEQFF
TRBJ2-1 11 few . TRBV6-2/TRBV6-3 TGTGCCAGCGGGGACTTCAATGAGCAGTTCTTC CASGDFNEQFF
TRBJ2-5 15 . . TRBV4-1 TGCGCCAGCAGCCAAGGCGTTCTAGACCAAGAGACCCAGTACTTC CASSQGVLDQETQYF
TRBJ2-2 15 . TRBD2 TRBV24-1 TGTGCCACCAGTGCTTACGGGGGGGACACCGGGGAGCTGTTTTTT CATSAYGGDTGELFF
TRBJ2-1 13 . . TRBV7-2 TGTGCCAGCAGCTCCTCTAGCTGGAATGAGCAGTTCTTC CASSSSSWNEQFF
TRBJ2-2 18 few TRBD2 TRBV4-3 TGCGCCAGCAGCCAAGGACCCTCCGGGACTAGGGGAACCGGGGAGCTGTTTTTT CASSQGPSGTRGTGELFF
TRBJ2-2 15 . TRBD1 TRBV19 TGTGCCAGTAGTATTACAGGGGGGCGCACCGGGGAGCTGTTTTTT CASSITGGRTGELFF
TRBJ2-3 16 few . TRBV5-1 TGCGCCAGCAGCACCCTGGGCAGACAGGACACAGATACGCAGTATTTT CASSTLGRQDTDTQYF
TRBJ2-3 16 few TRBD2 TRBV7-3 TGTGCCAGCAGCTCCGCCGCGGGGGGGATCACAGATACGCAGTATTTT CASSSAAGGITDTQYF
TRBJ2-1 18 . . TRBV11-2 TGTGCCAGCAGCTTAAATCAACCGGGACTGGGTTTTTACAATGAGCAGTTCTTC CASSLNQPGLGFYNEQFF
TRBJ2-1 15 . . TRBV7-6 TGTGCCAGCAGCATCCCCGGGAGCTCCTACAATGAGCAGTTCTTC CASSIPGSSYNEQFF
TRBJ1-5 15 . . TRBV20-1 TGCAGTGCTAGTCAAACACCCATTAGCAATCAGCCCCAGCATTTT CSASQTPISNQPQHF
TRBJ1-1 16 few TRBD1 TRBV6-1 TGTGCCAGCAGTGCAGACCGGACAGGGGGTAACACTGAAGCTTTCTTT CASSADRTGGNTEAFF
TRBJ2-4 11 many . TRBV24-1 TGTGCCACCAAAACAGGGTACATTCAGTACTTC CATKTGYIQYF
TRBJ2-5 14 . TRBD2 TRBV5-1 TGCTCCAGTCGACTAGCGGGGTTCCTAGAGACCCAGTACTTC CSSRLAGFLETQYF
TRBJ2-5 15 . . TRBV7-9 TGTGCCAGCAGCCTAATATCGGCAGGCCAAGAGACCCAGTACTTC CASSLISAGQETQYF
TRBJ1-5 15 . . TRBV15 TGTGCCACCAGCAGGTCTATGGGAGGAGAACAGCCCCAGCATTTT CATSRSMGGEQPQHF
TRBJ2-5 16 few TRBD1 TRBV12-3/TRBV12-4 TGTGCCAGCAGTTCCGGGGACAGGGGGTACCAAGAGACCCAGTACTTC CASSSGDRGYQETQYF
TRBJ2-5 14 . . TRBV6-6 TGTGCCAGCAGTTACGGGTCTTGGAGAGAGACCCAGTACTTC CASSYGSWRETQYF
TRBJ1-4 15 . TRBD1 TRBV11-2 TGTGCCAGCAGCCCCGCAGGGGGAGTGGGTGAAAAACTGTTTTTT CASSPAGGVGEKLFF
TRBJ1-2 13 . . TRBV12-3/TRBV12-4 TGTGCCAGCAGTTTGGTAGGGGCGGATGGCTACACCTTC CASSLVGADGYTF
TRBJ2-3 14 . . TRBV4-1 TGCGCCAGCAGCCAAGTCACGAGCACAGATACGCAGTATTTT CASSQVTSTDTQYF
TRBJ2-5 15 few . TRBV15 TGTGCCACCAGCAGAGTCGAACTTCGCCAAGGGTCCCAGTACTTC CATSRVELRQGSQYF
TRBJ1-2 13 once . TRBV12-5 TGTGCTAGTGGCACTGACAGTTACTATGGCTACACCTTC CASGTDSYYGYTF